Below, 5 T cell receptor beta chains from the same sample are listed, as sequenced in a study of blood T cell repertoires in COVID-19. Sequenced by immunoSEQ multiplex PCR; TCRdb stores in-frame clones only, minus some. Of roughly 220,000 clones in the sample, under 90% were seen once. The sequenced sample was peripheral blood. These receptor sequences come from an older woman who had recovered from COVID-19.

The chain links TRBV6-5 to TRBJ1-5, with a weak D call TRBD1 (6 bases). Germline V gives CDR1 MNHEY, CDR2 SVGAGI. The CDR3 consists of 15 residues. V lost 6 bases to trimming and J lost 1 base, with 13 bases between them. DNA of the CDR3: TGTGCCAGCAGGCCCAGGGGAGCGAGCAATCAGCCCCAGCATTTT. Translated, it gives CASRPRGASNQPQHF.

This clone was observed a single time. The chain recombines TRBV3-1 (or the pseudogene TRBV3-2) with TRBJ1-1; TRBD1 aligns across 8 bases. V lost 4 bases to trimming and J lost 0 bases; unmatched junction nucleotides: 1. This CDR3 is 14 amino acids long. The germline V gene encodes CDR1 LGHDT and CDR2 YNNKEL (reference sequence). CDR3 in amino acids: CASSPTGVNTEAFF. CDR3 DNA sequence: TGTGCCAGCAGCCCGACAGGGGTGAACACTGAAGCTTTCTTT.

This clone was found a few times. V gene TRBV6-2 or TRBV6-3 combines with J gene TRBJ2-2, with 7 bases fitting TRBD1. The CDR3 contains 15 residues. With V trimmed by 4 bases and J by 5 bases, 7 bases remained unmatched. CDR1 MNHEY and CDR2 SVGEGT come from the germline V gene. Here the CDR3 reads CASSFGTVPTGELFF. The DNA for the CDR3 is TGTGCCAGCAGTTTTGGGACAGTTCCGACCGGGGAGCTGTTTTTT.

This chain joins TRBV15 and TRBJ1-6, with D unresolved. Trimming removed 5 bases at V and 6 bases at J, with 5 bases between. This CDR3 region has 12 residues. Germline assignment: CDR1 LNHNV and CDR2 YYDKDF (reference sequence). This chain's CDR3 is CATSQFNSPLHF. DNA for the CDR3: TGTGCCACCAGCCAGTTTAATTCACCCCTCCACTTT. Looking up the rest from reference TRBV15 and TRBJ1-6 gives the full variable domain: DAMVIQNPRYQVTQFGKPVTLSCSQTLNHNVMYWYQQKSSQAPKLLFHYYDKDFNNEADTPDNFQSRRPNTSFCFLDIRSPGLGDTAMYLCATSQFNSPLHFGNGTRLTVT.

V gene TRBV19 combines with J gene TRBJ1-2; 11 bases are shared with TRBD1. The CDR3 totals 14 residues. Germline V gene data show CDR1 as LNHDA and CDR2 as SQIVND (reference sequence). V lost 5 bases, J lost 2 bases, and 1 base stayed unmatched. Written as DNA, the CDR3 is TGTGCCAGTAGTCGGACAGGGGGCAACTATGGCTACACCTTC. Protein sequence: CASSRTGGNYGYTF.